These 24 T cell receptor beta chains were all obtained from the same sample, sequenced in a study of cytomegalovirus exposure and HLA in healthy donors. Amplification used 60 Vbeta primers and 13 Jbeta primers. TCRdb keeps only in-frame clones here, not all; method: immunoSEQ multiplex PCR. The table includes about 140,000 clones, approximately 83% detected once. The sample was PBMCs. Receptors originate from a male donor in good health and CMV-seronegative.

CDR3 DNA sequence: TGTGCCAGCACCGACCGAAGGGGGGGGGTAGGTGGCTACACCTTC. Its translation is CASTDRRGGVGGYTF. The chain links TRBV27 to TRBJ1-2; D might be TRBD1 (6 bases). The germline CDR1 and CDR2 sequences are MNHEY and SMNVEV (reference sequence). The CDR3 sequence is 15 residues long. The germline V and J ends were trimmed by 7 bases and 7 bases, with 22 bases remaining between them.

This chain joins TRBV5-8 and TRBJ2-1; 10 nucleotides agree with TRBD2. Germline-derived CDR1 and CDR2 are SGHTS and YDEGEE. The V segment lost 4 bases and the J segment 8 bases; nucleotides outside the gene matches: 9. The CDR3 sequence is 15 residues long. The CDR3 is CASSVGLAQDYEQFF. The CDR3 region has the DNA TGTGCCAGCAGCGTGGGACTAGCGCAGGACTATGAGCAGTTCTTC.

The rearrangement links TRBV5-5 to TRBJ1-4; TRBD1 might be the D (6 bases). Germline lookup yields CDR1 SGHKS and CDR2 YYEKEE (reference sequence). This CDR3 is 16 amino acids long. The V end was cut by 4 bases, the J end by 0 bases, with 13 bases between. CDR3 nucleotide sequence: TGTGCCAGCAGCCGGACTTACAGGGCAACTAATGAAAAACTGTTTTTT. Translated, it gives CASSRTYRATNEKLFF.

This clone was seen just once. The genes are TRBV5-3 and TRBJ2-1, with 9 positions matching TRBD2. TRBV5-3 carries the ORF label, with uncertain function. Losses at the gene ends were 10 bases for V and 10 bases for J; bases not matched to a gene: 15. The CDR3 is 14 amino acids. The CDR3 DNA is TGTGCCCTTGCCTCCAATAGCGGGGGATGCGAGCAGTTCTTC. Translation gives CALASNSGGCEQFF.

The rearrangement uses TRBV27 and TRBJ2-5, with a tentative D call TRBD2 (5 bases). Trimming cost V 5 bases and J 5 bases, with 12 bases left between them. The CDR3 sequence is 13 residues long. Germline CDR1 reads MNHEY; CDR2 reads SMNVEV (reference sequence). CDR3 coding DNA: TGTGCCAGCAGTCCCCTAACGGGGGAGACCCAGTACTTC. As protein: CASSPLTGETQYF.

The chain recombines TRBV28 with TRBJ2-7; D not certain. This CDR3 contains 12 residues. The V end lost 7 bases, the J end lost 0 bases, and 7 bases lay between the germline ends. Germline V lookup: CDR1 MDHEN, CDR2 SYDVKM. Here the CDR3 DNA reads TGTGCCAGCAAGAGGCTCTCCTACGAGCAGTACTTC. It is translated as CASKRLSYEQYF.

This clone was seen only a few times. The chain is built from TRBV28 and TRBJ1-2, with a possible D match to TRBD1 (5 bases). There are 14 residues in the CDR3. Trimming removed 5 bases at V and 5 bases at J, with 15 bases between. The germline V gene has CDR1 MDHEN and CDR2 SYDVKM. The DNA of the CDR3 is TGTGCCAGCAGTCTCACTCCGGGGGGATATGGCTACACCTTC. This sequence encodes CASSLTPGGYGYTF.

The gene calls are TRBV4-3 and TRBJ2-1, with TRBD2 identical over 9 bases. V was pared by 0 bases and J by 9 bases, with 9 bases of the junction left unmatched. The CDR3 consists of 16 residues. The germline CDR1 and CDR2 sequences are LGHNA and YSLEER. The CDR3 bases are TGCGCCAGCAGCCAAGACTGGACTAGCGTCCTCCGTGAGCAGTTCTTC. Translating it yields CASSQDWTSVLREQFF.

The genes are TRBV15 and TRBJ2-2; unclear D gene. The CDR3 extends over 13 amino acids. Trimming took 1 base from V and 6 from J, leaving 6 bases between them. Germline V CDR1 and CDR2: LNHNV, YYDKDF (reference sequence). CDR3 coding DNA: TGTGCCACCAGCAGAGTATATCCCGGGGAGCTGTTTTTT. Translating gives CATSRVYPGELFF. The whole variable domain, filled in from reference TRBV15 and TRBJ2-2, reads DAMVIQNPRYQVTQFGKPVTLSCSQTLNHNVMYWYQQKSSQAPKLLFHYYDKDFNNEADTPDNFQSRRPNTSFCFLDIRSPGLGDTAMYLCATSRVYPGELFFGEGSRLTVL.

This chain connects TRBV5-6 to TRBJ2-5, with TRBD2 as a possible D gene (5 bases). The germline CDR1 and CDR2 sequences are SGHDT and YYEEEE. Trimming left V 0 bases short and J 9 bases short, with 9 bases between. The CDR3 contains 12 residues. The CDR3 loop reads CASSLAGWAQYF. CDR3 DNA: TGTGCCAGCAGCTTGGCGGGGTGGGCCCAGTACTTC.

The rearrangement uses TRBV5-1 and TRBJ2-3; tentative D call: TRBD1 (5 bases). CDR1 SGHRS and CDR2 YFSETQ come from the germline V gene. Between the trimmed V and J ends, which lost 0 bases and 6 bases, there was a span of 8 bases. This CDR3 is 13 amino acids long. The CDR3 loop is CASSLEGSDTQYF. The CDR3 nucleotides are TGCGCCAGCAGCTTGGAGGGGTCTGATACGCAGTATTTT.

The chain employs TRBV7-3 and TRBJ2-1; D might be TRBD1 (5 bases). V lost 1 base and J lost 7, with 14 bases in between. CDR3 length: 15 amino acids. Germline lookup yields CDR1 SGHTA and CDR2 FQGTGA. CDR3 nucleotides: TGTGCCAGCAGCTTAAACGGGCAGGGTGGTAATGAGCAGTTCTTC. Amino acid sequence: CASSLNGQGGNEQFF.

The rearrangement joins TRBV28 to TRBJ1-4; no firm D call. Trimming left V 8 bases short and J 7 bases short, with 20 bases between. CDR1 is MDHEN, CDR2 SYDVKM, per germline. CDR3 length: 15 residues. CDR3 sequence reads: CASALAVAGGEKLFF. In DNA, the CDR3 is TGTGCCAGCGCCCTAGCCGTGGCGGGCGGTGAAAAACTGTTTTTT.

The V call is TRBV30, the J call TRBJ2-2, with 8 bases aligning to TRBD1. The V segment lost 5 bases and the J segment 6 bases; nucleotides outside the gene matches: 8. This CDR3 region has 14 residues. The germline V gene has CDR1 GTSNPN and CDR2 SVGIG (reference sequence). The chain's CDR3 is CAWAWTGSSGELFF. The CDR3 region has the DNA TGTGCCTGGGCCTGGACAGGGTCTTCCGGGGAGCTGTTTTTT. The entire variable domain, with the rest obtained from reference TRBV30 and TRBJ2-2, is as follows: SQTIHQWPATLVQPVGSPLSLECTVEGTSNPNLYWYRQAAGRGLQLLFYSVGIGQISSEVPQNLSASRPQDRQFILSSKKLLLSDSGFYLCAWAWTGSSGELFFGEGSRLTVL.

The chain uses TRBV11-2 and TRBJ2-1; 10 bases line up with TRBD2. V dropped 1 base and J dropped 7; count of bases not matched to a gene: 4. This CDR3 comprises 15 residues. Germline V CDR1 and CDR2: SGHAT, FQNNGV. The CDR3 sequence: CASSLGASGRNEQFF. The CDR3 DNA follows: TGTGCCAGCAGCTTAGGGGCTAGCGGGAGAAATGAGCAGTTCTTC.

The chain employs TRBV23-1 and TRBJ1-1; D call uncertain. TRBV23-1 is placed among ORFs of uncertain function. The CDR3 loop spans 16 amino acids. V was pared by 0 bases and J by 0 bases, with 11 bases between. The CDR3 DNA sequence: TGCGCCAGCAGTCAATCGCTAGTTAACATGAACACTGAAGCTTTCTTT. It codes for CASSQSLVNMNTEAFF.

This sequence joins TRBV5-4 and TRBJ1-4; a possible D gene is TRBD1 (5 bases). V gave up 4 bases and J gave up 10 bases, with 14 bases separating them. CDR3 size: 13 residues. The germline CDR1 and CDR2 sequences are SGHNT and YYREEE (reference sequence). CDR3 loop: CASSGAGEVKLFF. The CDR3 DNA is TGTGCCAGCAGCGGGGCGGGGGAGGTAAAACTGTTTTTT.

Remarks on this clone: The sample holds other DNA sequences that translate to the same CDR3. CDR3 in amino acids: CASSPGQQETQYF. The CDR3, as DNA: TGTGCCAGCTCACCAGGTCAGCAAGAGACCCAGTACTTC. The V gene is TRBV18, the J gene TRBJ2-5; D is ambiguous. V was shortened by 2 bases and J by 2 bases, with 6 bases between the two germline ends. Germline V gives CDR1 KGHSH, CDR2 LQKENI. This CDR3 comprises 13 residues.

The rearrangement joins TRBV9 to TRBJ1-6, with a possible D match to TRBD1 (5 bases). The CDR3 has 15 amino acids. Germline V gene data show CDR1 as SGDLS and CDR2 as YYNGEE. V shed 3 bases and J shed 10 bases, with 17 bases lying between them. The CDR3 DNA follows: TGTGCCAGCAGCGCCCTGGGGCAGGGCAACTCACCCCTCCACTTT. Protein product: CASSALGQGNSPLHF.

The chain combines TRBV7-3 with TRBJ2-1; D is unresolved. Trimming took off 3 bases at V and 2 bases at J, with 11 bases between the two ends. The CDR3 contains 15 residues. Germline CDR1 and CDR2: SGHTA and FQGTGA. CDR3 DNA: TGTGCCAGCAGCTTCCTAGGATCGACCTACAATGAGCAGTTCTTC. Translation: CASSFLGSTYNEQFF. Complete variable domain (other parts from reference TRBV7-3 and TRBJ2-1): GAGVSQTPSNKVTEKGKYVELRCDPISGHTALYWYRQSLGQGPEFLIYFQGTGAADDSGLPNDRFFAVRPEGSVSTLKIQRTERGDSAVYLCASSFLGSTYNEQFFGPGTRLTVL.

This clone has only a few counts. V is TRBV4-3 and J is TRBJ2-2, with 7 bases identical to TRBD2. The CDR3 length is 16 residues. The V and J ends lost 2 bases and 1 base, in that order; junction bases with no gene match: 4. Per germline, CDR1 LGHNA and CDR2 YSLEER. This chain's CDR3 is CASSQPSGQNTGELFF. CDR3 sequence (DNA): TGCGCCAGCAGCCAACCTAGCGGACAGAACACCGGGGAGCTGTTTTTT.

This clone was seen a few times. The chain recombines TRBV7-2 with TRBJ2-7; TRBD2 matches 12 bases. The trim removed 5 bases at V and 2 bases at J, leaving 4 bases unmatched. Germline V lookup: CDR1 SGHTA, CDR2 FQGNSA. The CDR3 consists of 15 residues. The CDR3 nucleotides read TGTGCCAGCAGCCGGACTAGCGGGATCGCCTACGAGCAGTACTTC. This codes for CASSRTSGIAYEQYF.

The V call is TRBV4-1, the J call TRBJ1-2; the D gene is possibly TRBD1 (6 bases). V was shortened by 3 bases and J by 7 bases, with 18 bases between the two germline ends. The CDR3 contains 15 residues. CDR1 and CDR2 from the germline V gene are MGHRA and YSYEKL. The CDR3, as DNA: TGCGCCAGCAGCCATCCGGAACAGGGTTGGAGTGGCTACACCTTC. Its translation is CASSHPEQGWSGYTF.

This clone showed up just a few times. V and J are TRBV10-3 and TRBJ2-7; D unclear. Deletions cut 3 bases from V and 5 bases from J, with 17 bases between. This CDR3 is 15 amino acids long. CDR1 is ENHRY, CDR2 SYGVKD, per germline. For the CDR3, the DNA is TGTGCCATCAGTGACCCGTCCATGTCGAGGAACGAGCAGTACTTC. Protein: CAISDPSMSRNEQYF.